This T cell receptor beta chain was sequenced during a study of T cell responses to AZD1222 COVID-19 vaccine. General study findings and limits: Donor demographics were predominantly white British with a female majority; clonal diversity may be underestimated. It was only after the peak T cell response that any repertoires were sampled. Elevations in Spike-specific TCR breadth and depth followed administration of two AZD1222 doses. Nearly half of unique spike-specific TCRs reportedly avoided B.1.351 and B.1.1.7 mutated regions.

Comment on this clone: Its specificity is unknown.

This table comes from immunoSEQ multiplex PCR, and its TCRdb copy is limited to in-frame clones, with some not included. The table includes approximately 160,000 clones, approximately 93% detected once. This CDR3 comprises 12 residues. Germline values: CDR1 MGHDK, CDR2 SYGVNS. V gave up 7 bases and J gave up 4 bases, with 8 bases separating them. The sequence derives from an adult in good health. This sample comprised peripheral blood, obtained on day 0 of AZD1222 vaccination. The chain employs TRBV25-1 and TRBJ1-3; D is unresolved. Written as DNA, the CDR3 is TGTGCCAGCACCCGAGGAGGAAACACCATATATTTT. Residues: CASTRGGNTIYF.